The 4 T cell receptor beta chains below were found in one sample sequenced in a study of T cell responses to AZD1222 COVID-19 vaccine. Produced via immunoSEQ multiplex PCR; TCRdb's table is partial and in-frame only. The repertoire includes approximately 110,000 clones, 88% of them detected once, and around 5% sits in the top ten. Here the sequenced sample was peripheral blood, taken on day 0 of AZD1222 vaccination. These TCRs come from an adult in good health.

This chain uses TRBV18 with TRBJ1-2; 9 positions match TRBD1. In germline, CDR1 is KGHSH, CDR2 LQKENI. CDR3 length equals 14 residues. The V gene end was trimmed by 3 bases and the J gene end by 6 bases; junction bases not matched to a gene: 5. The chain's CDR3 is CASSPRDRDNGYTF. The DNA for the CDR3 is TGTGCCAGCTCACCCCGGGACAGGGACAATGGCTACACCTTC.

The chain uses TRBV2 and TRBJ1-2, with D possibly being TRBD1 (6 bases). Germline-derived CDR1 and CDR2 are SNHLY and FYNNEI. The CDR3 covers 13 residues. V shed 7 bases and J shed 8 bases, with 17 bases lying between them. The CDR3: CASIPYRDGGYTF. The DNA for the CDR3 is TGTGCCAGCATCCCCTACAGGGATGGGGGCTACACCTTC.

The chain joins TRBV5-8 to TRBJ2-1; TRBD1 matches 9 bases. The CDR3 is 16 residues long. With V trimmed by 1 base and J by 7 bases, 9 bases remained unmatched. The germline gives CDR1 SGHTS, CDR2 YDEGEE. The chain's CDR3 is CASSLYLTGGLNEQFF. The CDR3 coding sequence is TGTGCCAGCAGCTTGTATTTGACAGGGGGTTTGAATGAGCAGTTCTTC.

V usage is TRBV7-2 and J usage is TRBJ2-2; no reliable D call. From germline, CDR1 is SGHTA and CDR2 FQGNSA. The CDR3 has 15 amino acids. V lost 0 bases and J 3 bases, leaving 8 bases between the germline ends. The CDR3 nucleotides read TGTGCCAGCAGCTTAGCTGGCAGCTACACCGGGGAGCTGTTTTTT. Amino acid sequence: CASSLAGSYTGELFF.